The entry below describes one TCR beta chain. Antigen unknown. Unexposed donor CD4+ T cells date from 2011-2018, before the COVID-19 pandemic. Isolation of CD4+ T cells took place after 10 days in culture. Unexposed-donor CD4+ T cells were probed with SARS-CoV-2 S/N and four cold-coronavirus spikes, cells permitting. The data belong to a study of CD4 T cells in relation to SARS-CoV-2 and coronaviruses. Across the study: Controls used an HIV-1 Nef peptide pool or no peptide. Study results and caveats: Pre-pandemic and post-infection samples never came from the same donor. Approximately 65% of donors had memory CD4+ clonotypes crossrecognizing SARS-CoV-2 and common cold coronavirus spike.

The data were produced by immunoSEQ multiplex PCR, yet TCRdb's version contains in-frame clones alone and is incomplete. The sample carries over 15,000 clones, around 79% recorded once. CDR3 size: 13 residues. V lost 1 base to trimming and J lost 0 bases, with 4 bases between them. The sequence was collected from a human donor in good health. The chain joins TRBV12-3 or TRBV12-4 to TRBJ2-7; no firm D call. The sequenced material came from CD4+ T cells from PBMCs, cultured in vitro. The CDR3, as DNA: TGTGCCAGCAGTTTAGGGGCCTCCTACGAGCAGTACTTC. The encoded protein is CASSLGASYEQYF.